This T cell receptor beta chain came from a study of OX40 agonist ivuxolimab in advanced cancers. Study-wide background: Ivuxolimab was administered intravenously to patients at 0.01 to 10 mg/kg every 2 weeks. Those treated in dose escalation had hepatocellular carcinoma, melanoma, renal cell cancer or head and neck cancer. Whole-study findings and limits: The study observed clonal expansion of CD4+ and CD8+ blood T cells by week 6 at 0.1 to 3.0 mg/kg. CD8+ T cells averaged more expanded clones than CD4+.

Profiling relied on immunoSEQ multiplex PCR, and the TCRdb table lists in-frame clones only, not all of them. The sample has approximately 52,000 clones, about 85% seen once. A note on this clone: The antigen is not known.

Trimming cost V 4 bases and J 5 bases, with 15 bases left between them. Germline lookup yields CDR1 MDHEN and CDR2 SYDVKM. This CDR3 comprises 15 residues. This chain connects TRBV28 to TRBJ2-1; D is perhaps TRBD1 or TRBD2 (5 bases each). This TCR derives from an adult with an advanced solid tumor such as melanoma, head and neck, liver or kidney cancer. The specimen comprised CD4+ or CD8+ T cells sorted from blood, sampled in a trial of the OX40 agonist ivuxolimab. CDR3 DNA sequence: TGTGCCAGCAGTTCCCCCCCTGTGGGACACAATGAGCAGTTCTTC. As protein: CASSSPPVGHNEQFF.